One and the same sample provided the 20 T cell receptor beta chains below, sequenced in a study of control samples from healthy donors and cancer patients. Sequencing used immunoSEQ multiplex PCR; TCRdb keeps in-frame clones, though not all of them. The repertoire holds 20,000 to 25,000 clones, with around 89% as singletons. The specimen sequenced was PBMCs. These receptors were obtained from a woman aged 55-70 years with head and neck cancer.

This rearrangement joins TRBV7-3 to TRBJ1-1, with D maybe TRBD1 (5 bases). Per the germline V gene, CDR1 is SGHTA and CDR2 is FQGTGA. The CDR3 is made up of 14 amino acids. Trimming stripped 5 bases from V and 1 base from J, with 11 bases between. The chain's CDR3 is CASSPLTGNTEAFF. In DNA form, the CDR3 reads TGTGCCAGCAGCCCCCTCACAGGGAACACTGAAGCTTTCTTT.

There are a few counts of this clone. The genes are TRBV11-3 and TRBJ2-1, with 8 nucleotides matching TRBD2. Germline V gene sequence: CDR1 SGHNT, CDR2 YENEEA. V lost 5 bases, J lost 7 bases, and 13 bases stayed unmatched. The CDR3 contains 16 residues. The CDR3 region is CASSPTAGGGWNEQFF. In DNA form, the CDR3 reads TGTGCCAGCAGCCCCACGGCGGGAGGTGGGTGGAATGAGCAGTTCTTC.

This sequence joins TRBV5-5 and TRBJ2-7, with D unclear. Trimming removed 0 bases at V and 2 bases at J, with 6 bases between. Germline-derived CDR1 and CDR2 are SGHKS and YYEKEE (reference sequence). The CDR3 has 13 residues. The CDR3 loop reads CASSLEVPYEQYF. DNA of the CDR3: TGTGCCAGCAGCTTGGAAGTCCCCTACGAGCAGTACTTC.

The CDR3 DNA is TGTGCCAGTAGCCCGAGGGGAGTCTCTGGAAACACCATATATTTT. Its protein product is CASSPRGVSGNTIYF. The V gene is TRBV19, the J gene TRBJ1-3, with a weak D call TRBD1 (5 bases). CDR3 size: 15 residues. V was cut by 6 bases and J by 0 bases, with 12 bases left in between. CDR1 is LNHDA, CDR2 SQIVND, per germline (reference sequence).

The rearrangement uses TRBV7-9 and TRBJ2-5, with a weak D call TRBD2 (5 bases). Trimming pared 1 base from V and 5 bases from J, leaving 11 bases between. The CDR3 is 14 amino acids. Germline CDR1 is SEHNR and CDR2 is FQNEAQ (reference sequence). CDR3 protein: CASSLGGGMETQYF. In nucleotides, the CDR3 is TGTGCCAGCAGCTTAGGAGGAGGTATGGAGACCCAGTACTTC.

This chain uses TRBV6-6 with TRBJ2-1; the match to TRBD2 covers 8 bases. The length of the CDR3 is 14 residues. V lost 3 bases, J lost 4 bases, and 2 bases stayed unmatched. The V gene's germline CDR1 is MNHNY and CDR2 SVGAGI (reference sequence). The DNA for the CDR3 is TGTGCCAGCAGTTATGGCGGGAGGTACAATGAGCAGTTCTTC. Translated: CASSYGGRYNEQFF.

The chain is built from TRBV5-6 and TRBJ1-4, with D unclear. The germline CDR1 and CDR2 sequences are SGHDT and YYEEEE. The CDR3 is made up of 15 amino acids. V lost 0 bases and J 2 bases, leaving 8 bases between the germline ends. CDR3 bases: TGTGCCAGCAGCTTGGCTCTGAGTACTAATGAAAAACTGTTTTTT. This gives the protein CASSLALSTNEKLFF.

A single count supports this clone. The chain couples TRBV5-6 to TRBJ2-1; no firm D call. With 0 bases removed from V and 8 bases from J, the gap between germline ends came to 9 bases. This CDR3 has 13 amino acids. Germline V gene sequence: CDR1 SGHDT, CDR2 YYEEEE. DNA of the CDR3: TGTGCCAGCAGCTTGGGTCGCGAGGATGAGCAGTTCTTC. It translates to CASSLGREDEQFF. The whole variable domain, filled in from reference TRBV5-6 and TRBJ2-1, reads DAGVTQSPTHLIKTRGQQVTLRCSPKSGHDTVSWYQQALGQGPQFIFQYYEEEERQRGNFPDRFSGHQFPNYSSELNVNALLLGDSALYLCASSLGREDEQFFGPGTRLTVL.

V usage is TRBV5-1 and J usage is TRBJ2-3; 15 bases align to TRBD2. Germline assignment: CDR1 SGHRS and CDR2 YFSETQ. V was pared by 3 bases and J by 4 bases, with 3 bases of the junction left unmatched. The CDR3 is 16 residues long. For the CDR3, the DNA is TGCGCCAGCAGCTCGGGACTAGCGGGAGGTTCAGATACGCAGTATTTT. Translation gives CASSSGLAGGSDTQYF.

The chain recombines TRBV28 with TRBJ2-7; 10 bases line up with TRBD2. The V and J ends lost 4 bases and 0 bases, in that order; junction bases with no gene match: 6. Germline V gene sequence: CDR1 MDHEN, CDR2 SYDVKM. This CDR3 contains 16 residues. CDR3 sequence reads: CASSSPWTSGSYEQYF. The CDR3, as DNA: TGTGCCAGCAGTTCGCCCTGGACTAGCGGCTCCTACGAGCAGTACTTC.

The V gene is TRBV28, the J gene TRBJ1-1, with D tentatively TRBD1 (5 bases). The V end lost 4 bases, the J end lost 5 bases, and 20 bases lay between the germline ends. Germline assignment: CDR1 MDHEN and CDR2 SYDVKM. The CDR3 is 16 residues long. The CDR3 nucleotides are TGTGCCAGCAGTTCCCCCTGGTGGGGGGGAGGGACTGAAGCTTTCTTT. It specifies CASSSPWWGGGTEAFF.

Note on this clone: At one of its ends the junction is not consistent with the germline gene, which may arise from a read error. V gene TRBV6-5 combines with J gene TRBJ1-1; no definite D call. The CDR3 is made up of 12 amino acids. The V gene's germline CDR1 is MNHEY and CDR2 SVGAGI. CDR3 sequence reads: CASSYPILTRDF. CDR3 bases: TGTGCCAGCAGTTACCCTATACTTACACGAGACTTT.

This chain uses TRBV27 with TRBJ1-1; the D is unclear. The germline V gene encodes CDR1 MNHEY and CDR2 SMNVEV (reference sequence). The CDR3 contains 13 residues. V lost 3 bases and J lost 1, with 6 bases in between. This CDR3 reads CASSFVPNTEAFF. The CDR3 bases are TGTGCCAGCAGTTTTGTCCCGAACACTGAAGCTTTCTTT.

J is TRBJ1-2 and V is TRBV27; maybe TRBD1 (6 bases). Trimming removed 6 bases from V and 0 bases from J, with 14 bases in between. CDR1 and CDR2 from the germline V gene are MNHEY and SMNVEV (reference sequence). This CDR3 comprises 15 residues. The CDR3 nucleotides read TGTGCCAGCAGAAGATTTGGGACAACTAACTATGGCTACACCTTC. This translates into CASRRFGTTNYGYTF.

The genes are TRBV5-1 and TRBJ2-5; 12 positions match TRBD2. V shed 0 bases and J 5 bases; nucleotides not matched to a gene: 11. This CDR3 is built from 18 residues. CDR1 and CDR2 from the germline V gene are SGHRS and YFSETQ. The CDR3 region is CASSLGRTSGEVHETQYF. The CDR3 bases are TGCGCCAGCAGCTTGGGAAGGACTAGCGGGGAGGTCCACGAGACCCAGTACTTC.

The genes are TRBV19 and TRBJ1-5; TRBD1 is a possible D gene (5 bases). Germline assignment: CDR1 LNHDA and CDR2 SQIVND (reference sequence). Deletions cut 5 bases from V and 5 bases from J, with 16 bases between. This CDR3 spans 15 amino acids. CDR3 nucleotide sequence: TGTGCCAGTAGTTCTATAGACGGGGGGGATCAGCCCCAGCATTTT. It codes for CASSSIDGGDQPQHF. The entire variable domain, with the rest obtained from reference TRBV19 and TRBJ1-5, is as follows: DGGITQSPKYLFRKEGQNVTLSCEQNLNHDAMYWYRQDPGQGLRLIYYSQIVNDFQKGDIAEGYSVSREKKESFPLTVTSAQKNPTAFYLCASSSIDGGDQPQHFGDGTRLSIL.

The chain joins TRBV19 to TRBJ1-1; D is ambiguous. Germline V lookup: CDR1 LNHDA, CDR2 SQIVND (reference sequence). The V gene lost 6 bases and the J gene lost 4 bases, with 12 bases spanning the gap. CDR3 length: 13 residues. The CDR3 here is CASSAQSFTEAFF. Here the CDR3 DNA reads TGTGCCAGTAGCGCACAGAGCTTCACTGAAGCTTTCTTT.

The rearrangement uses TRBV9 and TRBJ1-5, with D maybe TRBD1 (5 bases). The CDR3 runs to 18 residues. V was cut by 0 bases and J by 6 bases, with 22 bases left in between. Germline V gene data show CDR1 as SGDLS and CDR2 as YYNGEE. Written as DNA, the CDR3 is TGTGCCAGCAGCGTAGAGGAAGCCCGTGGCATGAGGGGTCAGCCCCAGCATTTT. Protein: CASSVEEARGMRGQPQHF.

The V call is TRBV30, the J call TRBJ1-1; D possibly corresponds to TRBD1 (5 bases). Trimming shortened V by 3 bases and J by 11 bases, and 16 bases separated the two germline ends. Germline V lookup: CDR1 GTSNPN, CDR2 SVGIG (reference sequence). This CDR3 region has 12 residues. The CDR3 loop reads CAWSVSGTGAFF. CDR3 nucleotides: TGTGCCTGGAGCGTCTCCGGGACGGGGGCTTTCTTT.

This chain uses TRBV7-6 with TRBJ2-7; 9 nucleotides align to TRBD1. V gave up 3 bases and J gave up 4 bases; unmatched junction bases: 7. Per the germline V gene, CDR1 is SGHVS and CDR2 is FNYEAQ. This CDR3 region has 15 residues. Written as DNA, the CDR3 is TGTGCCAGCAGCTTTCAGACAGGGGGTTTGTACGAGCAGTACTTC. Amino acid sequence: CASSFQTGGLYEQYF.